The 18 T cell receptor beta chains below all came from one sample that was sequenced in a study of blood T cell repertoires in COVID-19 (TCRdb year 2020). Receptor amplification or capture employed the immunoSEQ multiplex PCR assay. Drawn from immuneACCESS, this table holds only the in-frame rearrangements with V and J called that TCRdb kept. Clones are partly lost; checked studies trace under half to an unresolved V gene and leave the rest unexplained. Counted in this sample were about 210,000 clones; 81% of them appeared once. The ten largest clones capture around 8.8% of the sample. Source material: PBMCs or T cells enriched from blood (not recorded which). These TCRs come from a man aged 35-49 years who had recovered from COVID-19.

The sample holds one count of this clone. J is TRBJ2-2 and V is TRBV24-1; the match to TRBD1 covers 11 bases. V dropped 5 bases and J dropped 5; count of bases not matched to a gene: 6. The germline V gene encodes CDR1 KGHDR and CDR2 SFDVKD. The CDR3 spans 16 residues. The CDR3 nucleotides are TGTGCCACCAGTGGAGGACAGGGGGCCCAAACCGGGGAGCTGTTTTTT. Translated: CATSGGQGAQTGELFF.

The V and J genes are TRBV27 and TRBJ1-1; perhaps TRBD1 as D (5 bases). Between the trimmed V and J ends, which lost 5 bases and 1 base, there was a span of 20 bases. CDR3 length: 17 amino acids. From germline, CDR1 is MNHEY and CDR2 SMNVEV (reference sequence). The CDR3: CASSVRVVGLGNTEAFF. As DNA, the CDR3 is TGTGCCAGCAGTGTCAGGGTTGTCGGGTTGGGGAACACTGAAGCTTTCTTT.

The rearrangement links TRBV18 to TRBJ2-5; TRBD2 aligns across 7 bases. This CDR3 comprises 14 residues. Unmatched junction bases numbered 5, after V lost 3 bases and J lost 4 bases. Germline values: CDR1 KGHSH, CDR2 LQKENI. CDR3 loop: CASSPRGGGETQYF. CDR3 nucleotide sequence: TGTGCCAGCTCACCTCGTGGCGGGGGAGAGACCCAGTACTTC.

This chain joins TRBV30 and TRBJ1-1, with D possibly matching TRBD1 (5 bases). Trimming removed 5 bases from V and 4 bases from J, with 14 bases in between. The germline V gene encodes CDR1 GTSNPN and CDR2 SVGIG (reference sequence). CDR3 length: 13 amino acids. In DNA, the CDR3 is TGTGCCTGGGGTGACCTTCAGGGCACTGAAGCTTTCTTT. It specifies CAWGDLQGTEAFF.

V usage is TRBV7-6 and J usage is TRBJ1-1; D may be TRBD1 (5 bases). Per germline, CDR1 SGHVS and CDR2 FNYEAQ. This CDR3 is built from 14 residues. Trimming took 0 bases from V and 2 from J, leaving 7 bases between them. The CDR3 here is CASSLAGGNTEAFF. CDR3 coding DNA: TGTGCCAGCAGCTTAGCGGGGGGAAACACTGAAGCTTTCTTT.

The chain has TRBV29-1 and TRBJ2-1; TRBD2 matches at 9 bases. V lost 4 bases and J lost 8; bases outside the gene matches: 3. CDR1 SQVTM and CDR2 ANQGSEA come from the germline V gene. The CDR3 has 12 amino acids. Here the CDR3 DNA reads TGCAGCGTTGTGGCGGGGGGGCATGAGCAGTTCTTC. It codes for CSVVAGGHEQFF.

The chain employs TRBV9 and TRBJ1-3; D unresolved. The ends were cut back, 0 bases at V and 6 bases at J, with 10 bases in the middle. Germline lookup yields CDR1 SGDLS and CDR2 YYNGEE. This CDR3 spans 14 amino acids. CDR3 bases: TGTGCCAGCAGCGTAGACGCTCGGGAAAACACCATATATTTT. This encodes CASSVDARENTIYF.

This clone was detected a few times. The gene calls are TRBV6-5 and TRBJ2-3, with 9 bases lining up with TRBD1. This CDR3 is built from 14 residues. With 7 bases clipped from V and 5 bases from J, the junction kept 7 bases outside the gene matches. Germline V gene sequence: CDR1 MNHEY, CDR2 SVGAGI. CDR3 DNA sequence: TGTGCCAGCAATAACAGGGGGCGCCGAGATACGCAGTATTTT. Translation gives CASNNRGRRDTQYF.

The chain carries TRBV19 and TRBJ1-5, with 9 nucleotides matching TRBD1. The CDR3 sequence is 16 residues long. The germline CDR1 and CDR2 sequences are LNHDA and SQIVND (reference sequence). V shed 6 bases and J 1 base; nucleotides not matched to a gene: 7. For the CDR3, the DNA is TGTGCCAGTAGCCCTAGGACAGGGGTGAGCAATCAGCCCCAGCATTTT. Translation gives CASSPRTGVSNQPQHF. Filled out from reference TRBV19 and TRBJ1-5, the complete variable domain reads DGGITQSPKYLFRKEGQNVTLSCEQNLNHDAMYWYRQDPGQGLRLIYYSQIVNDFQKGDIAEGYSVSREKKESFPLTVTSAQKNPTAFYLCASSPRTGVSNQPQHFGDGTRLSIL.

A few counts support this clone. In nucleotides, the CDR3 is TGTGCCAGCAGTACTTGGACTGAAGCTTTCTTT. Amino acid sequence: CASSTWTEAFF. The V call is TRBV2, the J call TRBJ1-1; D not certain. The germline gives CDR1 SNHLY, CDR2 FYNNEI. Between the trimmed V and J ends, which lost 5 bases and 5 bases, there was a span of 6 bases. The CDR3 runs 11 residues.

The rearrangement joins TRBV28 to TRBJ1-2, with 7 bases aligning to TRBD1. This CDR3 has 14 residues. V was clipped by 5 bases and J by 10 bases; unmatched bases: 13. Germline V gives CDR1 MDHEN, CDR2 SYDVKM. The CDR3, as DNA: TGTGCCAGCAGTCTCGTTTCCGGGACAGCCTCCTACACCTTC. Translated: CASSLVSGTASYTF.

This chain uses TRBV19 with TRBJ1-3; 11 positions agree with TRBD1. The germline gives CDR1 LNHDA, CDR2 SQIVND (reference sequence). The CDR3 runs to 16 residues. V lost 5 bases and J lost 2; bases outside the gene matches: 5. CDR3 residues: CASSLGQGATGNTIYF. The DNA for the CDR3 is TGTGCCAGTAGTCTTGGACAGGGGGCGACTGGAAACACCATATATTTT. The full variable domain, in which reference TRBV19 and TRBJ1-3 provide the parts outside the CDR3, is DGGITQSPKYLFRKEGQNVTLSCEQNLNHDAMYWYRQDPGQGLRLIYYSQIVNDFQKGDIAEGYSVSREKKESFPLTVTSAQKNPTAFYLCASSLGQGATGNTIYFGEGSWLTVV.

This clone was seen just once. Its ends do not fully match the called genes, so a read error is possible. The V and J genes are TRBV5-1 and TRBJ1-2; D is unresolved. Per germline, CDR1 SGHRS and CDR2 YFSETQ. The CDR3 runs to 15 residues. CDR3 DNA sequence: TGCGCCAGCAGATTGGATGGCCCCTCCGGGTATGGCTACACCTTC. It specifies CASRLDGPSGYGYTF.

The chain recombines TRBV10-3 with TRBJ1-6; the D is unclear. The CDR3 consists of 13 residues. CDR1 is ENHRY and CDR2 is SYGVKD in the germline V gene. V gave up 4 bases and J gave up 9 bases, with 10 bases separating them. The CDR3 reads CAISAGGGSPLHF. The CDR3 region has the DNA TGTGCCATCAGTGCGGGTGGCGGTTCACCCCTCCACTTT.

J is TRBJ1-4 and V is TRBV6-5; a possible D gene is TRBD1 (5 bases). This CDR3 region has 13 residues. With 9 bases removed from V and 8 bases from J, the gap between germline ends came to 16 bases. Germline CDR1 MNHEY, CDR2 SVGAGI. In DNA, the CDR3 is TGTGCCAGTGGGACTTCAGCGAGGGAAAAACTGTTTTTT. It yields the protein CASGTSAREKLFF.

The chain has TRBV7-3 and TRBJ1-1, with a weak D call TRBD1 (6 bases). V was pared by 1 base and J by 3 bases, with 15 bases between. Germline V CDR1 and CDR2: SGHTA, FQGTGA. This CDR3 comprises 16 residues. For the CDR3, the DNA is TGTGCCAGCAGCTTAAGGGCTGGGGGCGGCTACACTGAAGCTTTCTTT. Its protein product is CASSLRAGGGYTEAFF. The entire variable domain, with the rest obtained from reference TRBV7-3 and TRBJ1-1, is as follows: GAGVSQTPSNKVTEKGKYVELRCDPISGHTALYWYRQSLGQGPEFLIYFQGTGAADDSGLPNDRFFAVRPEGSVSTLKIQRTERGDSAVYLCASSLRAGGGYTEAFFGQGTRLTVV.

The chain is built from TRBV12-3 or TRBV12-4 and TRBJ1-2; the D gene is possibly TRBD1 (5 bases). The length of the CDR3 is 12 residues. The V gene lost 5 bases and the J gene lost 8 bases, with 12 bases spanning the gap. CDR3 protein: CASSRGPEGYTF. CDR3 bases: TGTGCCAGCAGTAGGGGCCCAGAGGGCTACACCTTC.

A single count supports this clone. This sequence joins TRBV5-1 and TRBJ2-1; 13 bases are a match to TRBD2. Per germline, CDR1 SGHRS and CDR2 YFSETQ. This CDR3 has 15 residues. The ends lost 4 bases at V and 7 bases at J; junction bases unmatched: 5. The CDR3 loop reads CASSPGTSGNNEQFF. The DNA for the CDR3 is TGCGCCAGCAGCCCCGGGACTAGCGGGAATAATGAGCAGTTCTTC.